These T cell receptor beta chains were read from a single sample in a study of T-cell reconstitution after alpha-beta-depleted transplantation in children. TCRdb re-derived calls from the PCR reads in MiXCR, one entry per CDR3 protein. The sample consists of about half a million distinct CDR3 sequences, approximately 13% of them appearing once. The sequencing used PBMCs from the stem cell graft donor, collected from the stem cell graft. These receptors all stem from a human donor who donated a stem cell graft to a child with combined immunodeficiency. Each CDR3 is given with its conserved first and last residue. D genes are given only for firm matches. Clone size appears in some rows only: once, few, many, or a class for an expanded clone.

TRBJ2-7,-,TRBV20-1,-,TGCAGTGCTAGAGGGCACTTCTACGAGCAGTACTTC,CSARGHFYEQYF
TRBJ2-1,-,TRBV20-1,-,TGCAGTGCTAGTAGCGGACTCCCTGAGGCGAATGAGCAGTTCTTC,CSASSGLPEANEQFF
TRBJ2-5,-,TRBV6-5,-,TGTGCCAGCAGTTATGGCCAGCGACTAGAGACCCAGTACTTC,CASSYGQRLETQYF
TRBJ2-1,many,TRBV29-1,-,TGCAGCGTTGAAAAGAGCGGAGCTCTAACCTACAATGAGCAGTTCTTC,CSVEKSGALTYNEQFF
TRBJ2-7,-,TRBV7-2,-,TGTGCCAGCAGCTTAGCTCCAGCAGTTTACGAGCAGTACTTC,CASSLAPAVYEQYF
TRBJ2-1,many,TRBV12-3/TRBV12-4,-,TGTGCCAGCAGTTTAAGGGAAGGTGGGAATGAGCAGTTCTTC,CASSLREGGNEQFF
TRBJ2-5,-,TRBV27,-,TGTGCCATCAGGCACAGACTAGGTGGTCGCGAGACCCAGTACTTC,CAIRHRLGGRETQYF
TRBJ1-2,-,TRBV12-3/TRBV12-4,-,TGTGCCAGCAGTTGGCGCCCGGGCTCGTATGGCTACACCTTC,CASSWRPGSYGYTF
TRBJ1-6,many,TRBV12-3/TRBV12-4,-,TGTGCCAGCAGTTTAGCGGGCGACAGATATAATTCACCCCTCCACTTT,CASSLAGDRYNSPLHF
TRBJ2-7,-,TRBV27,TRBD2,TGTGCCAGCAGTCCCGGAAGGGGCGGGGGGCCTGGACACTCCTACGAGCAGTACTTC,CASSPGRGGGPGHSYEQYF
TRBJ1-1,-,TRBV25-1,-,TGTGCCAGCAGTGAGTCCAGGGATACCGGTGAAGCTTTCTTT,CASSESRDTGEAFF
TRBJ2-1,-,TRBV5-1,TRBD2,TGCGCCAGCAGCCCTTGGCCAAGCGGGAGGGCCTACAATGAGCAGTTCTTC,CASSPWPSGRAYNEQFF
TRBJ2-2,-,TRBV21-1,-,TGTGCCAGCAGCGGGACCTGGACCGGGGAGCTGTTTTTT,CASSGTWTGELFF
TRBJ2-7,-,TRBV6-5,TRBD1,TGTGCCAGCAGCTCACGACAGGGGGCGGGTCTCGAGCAGTACTTC,CASSSRQGAGLEQYF
TRBJ2-3,many,TRBV2,-,TGTGCCAGTCGACCCTCAGATATTAGCACAGATACGCAGTATTTT,CASRPSDISTDTQYF
TRBJ2-3,many,TRBV6-1,TRBD1,TGTGCCAGTACTCTTGCAGGGGGTACAGATACGCAGTATTTT,CASTLAGGTDTQYF
TRBJ2-1,many,TRBV27,-,TGTGCCAGCAGTTTTACGGGAGCTTCCTACAATGAGCAGTTCTTC,CASSFTGASYNEQFF
TRBJ2-1,many,TRBV12-3/TRBV12-4,-,TGTGCCAGCAAACGGGACTTCCATAATGAGCAGTTCTTC,CASKRDFHNEQFF
TRBJ2-1,few,TRBV12-3/TRBV12-4,-,TGTGCCAGCAGTTTGGACTACCGAGGCGACGATGAGCAGTTCTTC,CASSLDYRGDDEQFF
TRBJ2-5,many,TRBV10-3,-,TGTGCCATCAGTCTAGCGCGGGAGACCCAGTACTTC,CAISLARETQYF
TRBJ2-7,many,TRBV6-2/TRBV6-3,-,TGTGCCAGCAGGAGACGGACCTACGAGCAGTACTTC,CASRRRTYEQYF
TRBJ2-7,few,TRBV6-1,TRBD1,TGTGCCAGCAGAGGGACAGGGGTTCGAGACGAGCAGTACTTC,CASRGTGVRDEQYF
TRBJ2-5,few,TRBV4-3,TRBD2,TGCGCCAGCAGCCCCAGCGGGGGCCCTGAAGAGACCCAGTACTTC,CASSPSGGPEETQYF
TRBJ1-5,few,TRBV24-1,-,TGTGCCACCAGTGGGCAGGGTAAACAGCCCCAGCATTTT,CATSGQGKQPQHF
TRBJ2-1,few,TRBV2,-,TGTGCCAGCAGGGGACCTTATTCCAATGAGCAGTTCTTC,CASRGPYSNEQFF
TRBJ2-5,many,TRBV5-1,-,TGCGCCAGCAGCGAACCCCGTGGACGGATGCAAGAGACCCAGTACTTC,CASSEPRGRMQETQYF
TRBJ2-7,few,TRBV7-3,TRBD2,TGTGCCAGCAGGCTAGCGGGAGAGGTGGGGGAGCAGTACTTC,CASRLAGEVGEQYF